This TCR beta chain was sequenced in a study of cytomegalovirus exposure and HLA in healthy donors. The protocol was immunoSEQ multiplex PCR, while the TCRdb copy is restricted to in-frame clones and leaves out a portion. The sample holds hundreds of thousands of clones, 86% seen once. This CDR3 spans 15 amino acids. Germline V gene lookup returns CDR1 SNHLY and CDR2 FYNNEI. V lost 5 bases, J lost 2 bases, and 16 bases lay in between. The chain carries TRBV2 and TRBJ2-7; perhaps TRBD2 as D (6 bases). The sequence came from a woman aged 25 to 39 in good health and CMV-seropositive. Material for sequencing was PBMCs. The CDR3 here is CASSINFGGPYEQYF. CDR3 bases: TGTGCCAGCAGTATAAACTTCGGAGGGCCCTACGAGCAGTACTTC.